The clone carrying this T cell receptor (beta chain) was counted once. Its specificity is unknown. Here immunoSEQ multiplex PCR was the method, and the copy in TCRdb shows in-frame clones only, minus some. The sample carries approximately 120,000 clones, roughly 90% recorded once. This sample is part of a study of T cell responses to AZD1222 COVID-19 vaccine. Findings and caveats of the study: No day 14 peak samples; only post-peak repertoires were characterized.

The CDR3 contains 15 residues. Germline V gene sequence: CDR1 MGHDK, CDR2 SYGVNS. V lost 5 bases to trimming and J lost 4 bases, with 17 bases between them. The J gene is TRBJ1-2, the V gene TRBV25-1; TRBD1 is a possible D gene (6 bases). The sequenced sample was peripheral blood, obtained on day 0 of AZD1222 vaccination. This clonotype was obtained from an adult in good health. This CDR3 is CASSIRGATVYGYTF. The CDR3 DNA sequence: TGTGCCAGCAGTATACGGGGGGCTACGGTCTATGGCTACACCTTC.